This entry lists 18 T cell receptor beta chains sequenced from one sample in a study of T cell responses to AZD1222 COVID-19 vaccine. Profiling relied on immunoSEQ multiplex PCR, and the TCRdb table lists in-frame clones only, not all of them. The sample has 130,000 to 150,000 clones, around nine tenths seen once. The material sequenced was peripheral blood, taken on day 0 of AZD1222 vaccination. These receptors were obtained from an adult in good health.

The table lists this clone with a count of one. The chain has TRBV27 and TRBJ2-7, with TRBD1 matching 7 bases. Germline CDR1 MNHEY, CDR2 SMNVEV (reference sequence). V shed 6 bases and J 2 bases; nucleotides not matched to a gene: 7. The CDR3 covers 14 residues. The CDR3 nucleotides are TGTGCCAGCAGCCACACCCAGGGGGCCTACGAGCAGTACTTC. It translates to CASSHTQGAYEQYF.

The V gene is TRBV7-2, the J gene TRBJ1-6; no clear D. Germline CDR1 SGHTA, CDR2 FQGNSA. This CDR3 comprises 13 residues. Deletions cut 3 bases from V and 4 bases from J, with 4 bases between. The CDR3 bases are TGTGCCAGCAGCTTCGGTTATAATTCACCCCTCCACTTT. Amino acid sequence: CASSFGYNSPLHF.

In its sample, this clone was seen once. J is TRBJ1-3 and V is TRBV9; 8 bases match TRBD1. Germline trimming cut 4 bases from V and 9 bases from J; bases unmatched to any gene: 9. The germline V gene encodes CDR1 SGDLS and CDR2 YYNGEE. CDR3 length: 14 residues. The CDR3 region is CASSSDPTGATIYF. The CDR3 DNA is TGTGCCAGCAGCTCCGACCCGACAGGGGCCACCATATATTTT.

V usage is TRBV5-4 and J usage is TRBJ2-1; the D gene is possibly TRBD1 (6 bases). V gave up 6 bases and J gave up 0 bases, with 16 bases separating them. CDR1 SGHNT and CDR2 YYREEE come from the germline V gene (reference sequence). The CDR3 contains 16 residues. The CDR3 protein is CASTSGGVLSYNEQFF. The CDR3 coding sequence is TGTGCCAGCACCTCTGGGGGCGTCCTCTCCTACAATGAGCAGTTCTTC.

The chain recombines TRBV12-3 or TRBV12-4 with TRBJ1-1; unclear D gene. CDR3 length: 13 residues. The ends were cut back, 3 bases at V and 0 bases at J, with 5 bases in the middle. The CDR3 coding sequence is TGTGCCAGCAGTTTGGGTTTGAACACTGAAGCTTTCTTT. Translating gives CASSLGLNTEAFF.

This chain links TRBV10-3 with TRBJ2-2; possibly TRBD1 for D (5 bases). Germline-derived CDR1 and CDR2 are ENHRY and SYGVKD. The V and J ends lost 3 bases and 3 bases respectively, with 8 bases between them. The CDR3 loop spans 14 amino acids. CDR3 nucleotides: TGTGCCATCAGTGACAGGGTCGACACCGGGGAGCTGTTTTTT. Residues: CAISDRVDTGELFF.

The V call is TRBV7-9, the J call TRBJ2-1; perhaps TRBD2 as D (6 bases). V was clipped by 1 base and J by 10 bases, with 20 bases between them. This CDR3 region has 16 residues. Germline values: CDR1 SEHNR, CDR2 FQNEAQ (reference sequence). CDR3 coding DNA: TGTGCCAGCAGCTTAGTTGGGCGGGGCCTAGCCTGGGAGCAGTTCTTC. This translates into CASSLVGRGLAWEQFF. The full variable domain, rest sourced from reference TRBV7-9 and TRBJ2-1, is DTGVSQNPRHKITKRGQNVTFRCDPISEHNRLYWYRQTLGQGPEFLTYFQNEAQLEKSRLLSDRFSAERPKGSFSTLEIQRTEQGDSAMYLCASSLVGRGLAWEQFFGPGTRLTVL.

The J gene is TRBJ1-1, the V gene TRBV7-2, with D maybe TRBD1 (5 bases). V lost 3 bases and J lost 6, with 11 bases in between. The V gene's germline CDR1 is SGHTA and CDR2 FQGNSA. This CDR3 comprises 13 residues. DNA of the CDR3: TGTGCCAGCAGCTTCAGGGTCTCTTCTGAAGCTTTCTTT. Residues: CASSFRVSSEAFF.

The V gene is TRBV4-3, the J gene TRBJ1-1, with D unclear. Germline V gene data show CDR1 as LGHNA and CDR2 as YSLEER. The CDR3 is 14 residues long. V was trimmed by 0 bases and J by 9 bases, leaving 14 bases between them. The CDR3 bases are TGCGCCAGCAGCCAAGATTCGGAGGGTATGAAAGCTTTCTTT. Translation: CASSQDSEGMKAFF.

This clone was seen a handful of times. This rearrangement joins TRBV2 to TRBJ1-2; D gene unclear. Trimming pared 4 bases from V and 1 base from J, leaving 4 bases between. The CDR3 is 12 amino acids. Germline loops: CDR1 SNHLY, CDR2 FYNNEI. CDR3 residues: CASSGFNYGYTF. Written as DNA, the CDR3 is TGTGCCAGCAGTGGATTTAACTATGGCTACACCTTC.

The CDR3 protein is CASSLDGSGPQETQYF. The CDR3 DNA sequence: TGTGCCAGCAGCTTAGACGGATCCGGGCCACAAGAGACCCAGTACTTC. J is TRBJ2-5 and V is TRBV7-9; no clear D gene. The length of the CDR3 is 16 residues. The V gene lost 1 base and the J gene lost 2 bases, with 14 bases spanning the gap. Per germline, CDR1 SEHNR and CDR2 FQNEAQ (reference sequence).

The V and J genes are TRBV2 and TRBJ2-3; 8 nucleotides line up with TRBD2. The CDR3 runs 18 residues. V lost 3 bases to trimming and J lost 1 base; unmatched junction nucleotides: 12. Germline V gives CDR1 SNHLY, CDR2 FYNNEI. DNA of the CDR3: TGTGCCAGCAGTGAGAACCAATTATCGGGAGGGGGCACAGATACGCAGTATTTT. This encodes CASSENQLSGGGTDTQYF.

This chain connects TRBV2 to TRBJ1-6; D gene uncertain. CDR1 is SNHLY, CDR2 FYNNEI, per germline. Trimming removed 4 bases from V and 8 bases from J, with 15 bases in between. CDR3 length: 15 amino acids. CDR3 residues: CASSGTGGLYSPLHF. The CDR3 DNA reads TGTGCCAGCAGTGGAACGGGAGGGCTTTATTCACCCCTCCACTTT.

The J gene is TRBJ1-6, the V gene TRBV11-2; maybe TRBD1 (6 bases). V lost 1 base and J lost 1, with 17 bases in between. The V gene's germline CDR1 is SGHAT and CDR2 FQNNGV. The CDR3 spans 19 residues. The CDR3 DNA sequence: TGTGCCAGCAGCTTAGGTGGCAAGGGGGGCGCGTCCTATAATTCACCCCTCCACTTT. This translates into CASSLGGKGGASYNSPLHF.

The chain carries TRBV9 and TRBJ1-3; D gene unclear. This CDR3 has 17 amino acids. Germline CDR1 SGDLS, CDR2 YYNGEE. Trimming pared 0 bases from V and 0 bases from J, leaving 13 bases between. In nucleotides, the CDR3 is TGTGCCAGCAGCGTAGCTGAGAGCTCGCTCTCTGGAAACACCATATATTTT. The encoded protein is CASSVAESSLSGNTIYF.

The rearrangement links TRBV6-4 to TRBJ2-1; the D gene is possibly TRBD1 (5 bases). Trimming cost V 6 bases and J 4 bases, with 16 bases left between them. CDR1 is MRHNA, CDR2 SNTAGT, per germline. CDR3 length: 15 amino acids. CDR3: CASSATLRGYNEQFF. As DNA, the CDR3 is TGTGCCAGCAGCGCGACTCTTAGGGGATACAATGAGCAGTTCTTC.

V usage is TRBV5-4 and J usage is TRBJ2-1; weak D call: TRBD1 (6 bases). V was shortened by 1 base and J by 3 bases, with 8 bases between the two germline ends. The CDR3 consists of 14 residues. Per the germline V gene, CDR1 is SGHNT and CDR2 is YYREEE (reference sequence). CDR3 amino acids: CASSLTRGYNEQFF. CDR3 DNA sequence: TGTGCCAGCAGCTTGACCAGGGGCTACAATGAGCAGTTCTTC.

The chain combines TRBV5-4 with TRBJ2-6; possible D gene TRBD1, 5 bases. The CDR3 totals 19 residues. The germline V gene has CDR1 SGHNT and CDR2 YYREEE (reference sequence). The V gene lost 1 base and the J gene lost 1 base, with 18 bases spanning the gap. CDR3 amino acids: CASSLTGLRGFSGANVLTF. The CDR3 DNA reads as TGTGCCAGCAGCTTGACAGGTCTTAGGGGCTTTTCTGGGGCCAACGTCCTGACTTTC.